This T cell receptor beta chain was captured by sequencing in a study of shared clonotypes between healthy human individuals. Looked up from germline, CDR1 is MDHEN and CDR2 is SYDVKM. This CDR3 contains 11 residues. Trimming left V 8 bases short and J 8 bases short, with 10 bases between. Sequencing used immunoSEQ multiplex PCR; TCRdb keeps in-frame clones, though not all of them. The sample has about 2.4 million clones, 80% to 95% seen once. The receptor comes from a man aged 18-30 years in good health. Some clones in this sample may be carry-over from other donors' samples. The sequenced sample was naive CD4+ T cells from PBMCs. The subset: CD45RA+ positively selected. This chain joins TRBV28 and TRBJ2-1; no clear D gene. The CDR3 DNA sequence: TGTGCCAGCGCCCTATTTGATGAGCAGTTCTTC. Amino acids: CASALFDEQFF.